The source of this T cell receptor (beta chain) is a study of siplizumab effects on memory and regulatory T cells. Assay used: immunoSEQ multiplex PCR; TCRdb lists only in-frame clones, some missing. Here the sample spans 90,000 to 130,000 clones, roughly 92% being singletons. Trimming removed 2 bases at V and 6 bases at J, with 17 bases between. This CDR3 is built from 15 residues. Germline V gene sequence: CDR1 MNHEY, CDR2 SVGAGI. The receptor's source is a human donor in good health. The genes are TRBV6-5 and TRBJ2-7, with D uncertain. The sample was CD4+ T cells sorted from blood. CDR3 in DNA: TGTGCCAGCAGTTACGGAAGACTCTCCATGGGCGAGCAGTACTTC. Protein: CASSYGRLSMGEQYF.